This T cell receptor (beta chain) was found in a study of OX40 agonist ivuxolimab in advanced cancers. This clone has more than one count but fewer than ten. Germline values: CDR1 MNHNY, CDR2 SVGAGI (reference sequence). The CDR3 runs 13 residues. Between the trimmed V and J ends, which lost 2 bases and 2 bases, there was a span of 7 bases. TCRdb's copy holds only in-frame clones and misses some; the assay was immunoSEQ multiplex PCR. The repertoire holds fewer than 30,000 clones, with around 82% as singletons. The chain is built from TRBV6-6 and TRBJ2-7; D possibly corresponds to TRBD2 (5 bases). Sequenced here: CD4+ or CD8+ T cells sorted from blood, sampled in a trial of the OX40 agonist ivuxolimab. The receptor comes from an adult with an advanced solid tumor such as melanoma, head and neck, liver or kidney cancer. The CDR3 DNA reads as TGTGCCAGCAGTTACCCCGGGGCCTACGAGCAGTACTTC. Encoded protein: CASSYPGAYEQYF.